This T cell receptor (beta chain) was observed in a study of blood T cell dynamics during melanoma immunotherapy. TCRdb keeps only in-frame clones here, not all; method: immunoSEQ multiplex PCR. The table has some 8,200 clones, roughly 91% seen once. V lost 1 base and J lost 4, with 8 bases in between. The germline V gene encodes CDR1 SNHLY and CDR2 FYNNEI. The CDR3 consists of 15 residues. Time point indicated: week 3, after first cycle of checkpoint inhibitor. The origin of this receptor is a human donor with melanoma. The rearrangement links TRBV2 to TRBJ2-6; D remains unclear. This specimen consisted of blood, obtained from a patient treated with checkpoint blockade. DNA of the CDR3: TGTGCCAGCAGTGAAGAGGGTGCAGGGGCCAACGTCCTGACTTTC. Translation gives CASSEEGAGANVLTF.